This TCR beta chain was identified during a study of blood T cell repertoires in COVID-19. Study details: There were acute and convalescent COVID-19 samples, and they came from the United States, Italy and Spain.

The authors' processing: Estimation of nucleated cell counts was performed using reference gene primer amplification. Libraries were prepared by immunoSEQ multiplex PCR; TCRdb keeps only in-frame clonotypes and omits some of them. V, J and clone size reflect that table, while D and trimming were determined from the DNA. The sample shows fewer than 400,000 clones, 85% of them seen only once. In this sample, this clone turned up a few times. This CDR3 is built from 15 residues. Germline CDR1 MNHEY, CDR2 SMNVEV (reference sequence). Deletions cut 5 bases from V and 1 base from J, with 12 bases between. Material: PBMCs or T cells enriched from blood (not recorded which). The clonotype originates from a woman under 40 who had been exposed to COVID-19. The chain recombines TRBV27 with TRBJ1-5; TRBD1 might be the D (5 bases). This CDR3 reads CASSLGTLSNQPQHF. In DNA, the CDR3 is TGTGCCAGCAGTCTCGGGACTCTCAGCAATCAGCCCCAGCATTTT.